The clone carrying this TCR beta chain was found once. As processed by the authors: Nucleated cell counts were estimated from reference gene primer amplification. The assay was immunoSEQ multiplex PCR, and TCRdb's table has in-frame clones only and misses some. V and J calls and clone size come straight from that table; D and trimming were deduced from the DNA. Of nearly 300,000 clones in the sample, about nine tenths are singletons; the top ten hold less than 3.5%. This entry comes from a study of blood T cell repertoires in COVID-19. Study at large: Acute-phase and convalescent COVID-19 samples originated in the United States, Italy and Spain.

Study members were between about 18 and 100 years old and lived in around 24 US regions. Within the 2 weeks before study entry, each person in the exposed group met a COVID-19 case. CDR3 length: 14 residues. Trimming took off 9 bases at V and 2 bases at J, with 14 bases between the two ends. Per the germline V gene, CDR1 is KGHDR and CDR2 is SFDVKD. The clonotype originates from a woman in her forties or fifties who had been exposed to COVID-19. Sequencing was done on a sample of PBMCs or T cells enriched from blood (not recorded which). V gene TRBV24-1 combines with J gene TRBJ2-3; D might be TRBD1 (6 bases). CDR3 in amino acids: CATQGGVSTDTQYF. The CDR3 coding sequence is TGTGCCACCCAAGGGGGAGTTTCCACAGATACGCAGTATTTT.